Presented here are 7 T cell receptor beta chains from one specimen sequenced in a study of shared clonotypes between healthy human individuals. Assay: immunoSEQ multiplex PCR; the TCRdb copy retains only in-frame clones and omits some. The profile covers over a million clones, with about 70% appearing a single time and around 1.5% taken by the ten largest. Material: memory CD4+ T cells sorted from blood. Stated subset: CD45RA-negative fraction. Source of these receptors: a man aged 18 to 30 in good health.

This clone was seen many times. The J gene is TRBJ1-1, the V gene TRBV28, with D unclear. V dropped 1 base and J dropped 5 bases, with 11 bases sitting between them. Per the germline V gene, CDR1 is MDHEN and CDR2 is SYDVKM. The length of the CDR3 is 14 residues. CDR3 region: CASSLSGRRTEAFF. In DNA form, the CDR3 reads TGTGCCAGCAGTTTATCTGGGCGGAGGACTGAAGCTTTCTTT.

Only one count was recorded for this clone. V gene TRBV6-5 combines with J gene TRBJ1-1; 7 bases are a match to TRBD1. Germline V gives CDR1 MNHEY, CDR2 SVGAGI. The CDR3 spans 13 residues. V was pared by 0 bases and J by 9 bases, with 4 bases of the junction left unmatched. DNA for the CDR3: TGTGCCAGCAGTTACTCCCGACAGGGACAAGCTTTCTTT. Translation gives CASSYSRQGQAFF.

This clone has a count of ten or more. This chain links TRBV29-1 with TRBJ1-5; TRBD1 agrees at 7 bases. The CDR3 extends over 14 amino acids. With V trimmed by 4 bases and J by 6 bases, 9 bases remained unmatched. Germline CDR1 is SQVTM and CDR2 is ANQGSEA. The CDR3 DNA reads as TGCAGCGTTGGAGGGACAGATCCGGGTCAGCCCCAGCATTTT. Amino acids: CSVGGTDPGQPQHF.

This sequence joins TRBV7-9 and TRBJ1-6; D is undetermined. Germline values: CDR1 SEHNR, CDR2 FQNEAQ (reference sequence). The CDR3 covers 14 residues. The germline V and J ends were trimmed by 0 bases and 8 bases, with 8 bases remaining between them. Written as DNA, the CDR3 is TGTGCCAGCAGCTTAGCGGGGTCCCATTCACCCCTCCACTTT. Translated: CASSLAGSHSPLHF.

This clone was detected only once. The J gene is TRBJ2-7, the V gene TRBV2; tentative D call: TRBD2 (5 bases). Trimming took off 2 bases at V and 6 bases at J, with 11 bases between the two ends. Germline loops: CDR1 SNHLY, CDR2 FYNNEI. The length of the CDR3 is 13 residues. CDR3 DNA sequence: TGTGCCAGCAGTGAACGGGAACTCTCCGAGCAGTACTTC. This gives the protein CASSERELSEQYF.

This chain links TRBV28 with TRBJ2-1; D is uncertain. Germline V gene data show CDR1 as MDHEN and CDR2 as SYDVKM. Trimming pared 5 bases from V and 0 bases from J, leaving 8 bases between. The CDR3 is 14 residues long. The CDR3 sequence: CASSRLSSYNEQFF. The CDR3 DNA is TGTGCCAGCAGTCGCTTGAGCTCCTACAATGAGCAGTTCTTC.

The CDR3 coding sequence is TGTGCCAGCAGCTTAGTTGGTCAGGGGAATTCACCCCTCCACTTT. It encodes CASSLVGQGNSPLHF. The V and J genes are TRBV7-2 and TRBJ1-6; possible D gene TRBD1, 6 bases. Germline V gene sequence: CDR1 SGHTA, CDR2 FQGNSA. The CDR3 is 15 amino acids. Trimming shortened V by 1 base and J by 7 bases, and 11 bases separated the two germline ends. Variable domain in full (rest from reference TRBV7-2 and TRBJ1-6): GAGVSQSPSNKVTEKGKDVELRCDPISGHTALYWYRQSLGQGLEFLIYFQGNSAPDKSGLPSDRFSAERTGGSVSTLTIQRTQQEDSAVYLCASSLVGQGNSPLHFGNGTRLTVT.